These 19 T cell receptor beta chains came from one sample sequenced in a study of T cell responses to AZD1222 COVID-19 vaccine. Method: immunoSEQ multiplex PCR; TCRdb's copy keeps in-frame clones and lacks some. The sample consists of 160,000 or so clones, roughly 90% of them appearing once. The source was peripheral blood, collected on day 0 of AZD1222 vaccination. The receptors derive from an adult in good health.

The J gene is TRBJ2-7, the V gene TRBV7-9, with 9 nucleotides matching TRBD2. The germline V gene encodes CDR1 SEHNR and CDR2 FQNEAQ (reference sequence). The CDR3 extends over 19 amino acids. V lost 6 bases and J lost 2; bases outside the gene matches: 20. CDR3 sequence reads: CASSFLQGLAGGSAYEQYF. CDR3 in DNA: TGTGCCAGCAGTTTCCTACAGGGATTGGCGGGAGGGTCGGCCTACGAGCAGTACTTC.

The rearrangement links TRBV9 to TRBJ1-2; D uncertain. The germline V gene encodes CDR1 SGDLS and CDR2 YYNGEE. The CDR3 is 13 amino acids. Between the trimmed V and J ends, which lost 0 bases and 3 bases, there was a span of 6 bases. The CDR3 DNA follows: TGTGCCAGCAGCGTAGGCAGGTACTATGGCTACACCTTC. Protein sequence: CASSVGRYYGYTF. Using reference TRBV9 and TRBJ1-2 for the parts outside the CDR3, the full variable domain is DSGVTQTPKHLITATGQRVTLRCSPRSGDLSVYWYQQSLDQGLQFLIQYYNGEERAKGNILERFSAQQFPDLHSELNLSSLELGDSALYFCASSVGRYYGYTFGSGTRLTVV.

This chain joins TRBV19 and TRBJ2-4; D unclear. The CDR3 contains 13 residues. The V end lost 6 bases, the J end lost 0 bases, and 6 bases lay between the germline ends. Germline V gene data show CDR1 as LNHDA and CDR2 as SQIVND (reference sequence). Here the CDR3 DNA reads TGTGCCAGTAGCCCGTTAGCCAAAAACATTCAGTACTTC. Protein product: CASSPLAKNIQYF.

The chain couples TRBV5-8 to TRBJ1-6, with 12 bases fitting TRBD1. Germline CDR1 reads SGHTS; CDR2 reads YDEGEE. Trimming cost V 4 bases and J 0 bases; bases outside gene matches: 5. The CDR3 spans 18 residues. In DNA, the CDR3 is TGTGCCAGCAGCCTGGGACAGGGGGCGAGCTCCTATAATTCACCCCTCCACTTT. This sequence encodes CASSLGQGASSYNSPLHF.

This chain joins TRBV7-8 and TRBJ1-6; D is ambiguous. The germline gives CDR1 SGHVS, CDR2 FQNEAQ. Trimming removed 8 bases from V and 3 bases from J, with 8 bases in between. The CDR3 length is 13 residues. This CDR3 reads CASGEDYNSPLHF. In DNA form, the CDR3 reads TGTGCCAGCGGAGAAGACTATAATTCACCCCTCCACTTT.

The chain carries TRBV19 and TRBJ1-1; D remains ambiguous. Germline CDR1 is LNHDA and CDR2 is SQIVND (reference sequence). The CDR3 sequence is 12 residues long. The germline V and J ends were trimmed by 4 bases and 3 bases, with 6 bases remaining between them. This CDR3 is CASSTPYTEAFF. The CDR3 coding sequence is TGTGCCAGTAGTACACCATACACTGAAGCTTTCTTT.

The genes are TRBV5-8 and TRBJ1-3; D uncertain. This CDR3 region has 15 residues. Germline-derived CDR1 and CDR2 are SGHTS and YDEGEE. V was clipped by 0 bases and J by 0 bases, with 7 bases between them. The CDR3 nucleotides read TGTGCCAGCAGCTTGGGACCGAACTCTGGAAACACCATATATTTT. Amino acids: CASSLGPNSGNTIYF. The full variable domain, completed using reference TRBV5-8 and TRBJ1-3, is EAGVTQSPTHLIKTRGQQATLRCSPISGHTSVYWYQQALGLGLQFLLWYDEGEERNRGNFPPRFSGRQFPNYSSELNVNALELEDSALYLCASSLGPNSGNTIYFGEGSWLTVV.

The CDR3 DNA reads TGTGCCAGCAGTTACGGGGGCAGGGCCCGAAGTAATCAGCCCCAGCATTTT. It encodes CASSYGGRARSNQPQHF. This chain uses TRBV6-2 or TRBV6-3 with TRBJ1-5, with TRBD1 as a possible D gene (6 bases). V was cut by 2 bases and J by 4 bases, with 18 bases left in between. The CDR3 contains 17 residues. Per germline, CDR1 MNHEY and CDR2 SVGEGT.

The chain links TRBV6-2 or TRBV6-3 to TRBJ2-1, with D perhaps matching TRBD1 or TRBD2 (5 bases each). The germline V gene has CDR1 MNHEY and CDR2 SVGEGT. V lost 2 bases and J 1 base, leaving 21 bases between the germline ends. The CDR3 contains 19 residues. The CDR3 nucleotides read TGTGCCAGCAGTTACCCCCGGGACGGAAAAAGTTATTCCTACAATGAGCAGTTCTTC. It yields the protein CASSYPRDGKSYSYNEQFF.

The chain employs TRBV6-5 and TRBJ2-5, with 9 bases fitting TRBD1. V trimming: 7 bases; J trimming: 5 bases; junction bases outside the gene matches: 11. The CDR3 length is 15 residues. The germline gives CDR1 MNHEY, CDR2 SVGAGI. The CDR3 nucleotides are TGTGCCAGCAAACTTTGGGGACAGGGCAGTGAGACCCAGTACTTC. Amino acids: CASKLWGQGSETQYF.

The chain employs TRBV6-5 and TRBJ1-2, with 12 positions matching TRBD1. The CDR3 is made up of 14 amino acids. CDR1 and CDR2 (germline): MNHEY, SVGAGI. Germline trimming cut 8 bases from V and 4 bases from J; bases unmatched to any gene: 5. The CDR3, as DNA: TGTGCCAGCGCCGGGACAGGGGGCGTCTATGGCTACACCTTC. Amino acid sequence: CASAGTGGVYGYTF.

CDR3 residues: CASSYDFGGADGYTF. CDR3 DNA sequence: TGTGCCAGCAGTTACGATTTTGGGGGGGCGGATGGCTACACCTTC. V and J are TRBV6-5 and TRBJ1-2; possible D gene TRBD1, 6 bases. The V and J ends lost 2 bases and 6 bases respectively, with 16 bases between them. CDR1 is MNHEY and CDR2 is SVGAGI in the germline V gene. The CDR3 contains 15 residues.

This clone appeared a few times. This chain joins TRBV27 and TRBJ2-1; the D gene could be TRBD1 or TRBD2 (5 bases each). CDR3 length equals 15 residues. The V and J ends lost 2 bases and 2 bases respectively, with 10 bases between them. The germline V gene encodes CDR1 MNHEY and CDR2 SMNVEV (reference sequence). The CDR3 DNA follows: TGTGCCAGCAGTTTAGTGGGGGACGCCTACAATGAGCAGTTCTTC. Amino acids: CASSLVGDAYNEQFF.

This chain uses TRBV5-1 with TRBJ2-7; 7 positions match TRBD1. The CDR3 contains 14 residues. The germline CDR1 and CDR2 sequences are SGHRS and YFSETQ. Trimming at V came to 4 bases and at J to 2 bases, leaving 6 bases not matched to a gene. CDR3 bases: TGCGCCAGCAGCGGCCGGGACAGCACCTACGAGCAGTACTTC. It is translated as CASSGRDSTYEQYF. Complete variable domain (other parts from reference TRBV5-1 and TRBJ2-7): KAGVTQTPRYLIKTRGQQVTLSCSPISGHRSVSWYQQTPGQGLQFLFEYFSETQRNKGNFPGRFSGRQFSNSRSEMNVSTLELGDSALYLCASSGRDSTYEQYFGPGTRLTVT.

Notes on this clone: The sample carries other DNA sequences with the same CDR3. The V call is TRBV28, the J call TRBJ1-1; possibly TRBD1 for D (5 bases). V lost 3 bases and J lost 5, with 13 bases in between. The germline gives CDR1 MDHEN, CDR2 SYDVKM. The CDR3 is made up of 14 amino acids. As DNA, the CDR3 is TGTGCCAGCAGTTTGGGGCAGGGTGGAACTGAAGCTTTCTTT. Residues: CASSLGQGGTEAFF.

The rearrangement links TRBV7-9 to TRBJ1-2; D remains unclear. The CDR3 contains 14 residues. V lost 3 bases and J 2 bases, leaving 10 bases between the germline ends. Per the germline V gene, CDR1 is SEHNR and CDR2 is FQNEAQ (reference sequence). CDR3 residues: CASSFSATNYGYTF. DNA for the CDR3: TGTGCCAGCAGCTTCTCAGCGACAAACTATGGCTACACCTTC.

This clone has just a few counts. DNA for the CDR3: TGCGCCAGCACCCTGGGTGGGGGATGGAACACTGAAGCTTTCTTT. It specifies CASTLGGGWNTEAFF. This chain uses TRBV5-1 with TRBJ1-1; D perhaps matches TRBD1 (5 bases). The CDR3 sequence is 15 residues long. The V and J ends lost 6 bases and 1 base respectively, with 16 bases between them. CDR1 and CDR2 (germline): SGHRS, YFSETQ.

Only one count was recorded for this clone. The gene calls are TRBV6-4 and TRBJ1-4; D is unresolved. This CDR3 is built from 14 residues. Germline CDR1 is MRHNA and CDR2 is SNTAGT. The ends were cut back, 2 bases at V and 8 bases at J, with 12 bases in the middle. DNA of the CDR3: TGTGCCAGCAGTGACGCCGGGTCGGACGAAAAACTGTTTTTT. Translation: CASSDAGSDEKLFF.

The V call is TRBV12-3 or TRBV12-4, the J call TRBJ1-1; 7 nucleotides match TRBD1. This CDR3 is 12 amino acids long. V lost 3 bases and J lost 11; bases outside the gene matches: 6. The CDR3 spells CASSFSQGEAFF. The CDR3 region has the DNA TGTGCCAGCAGTTTTAGCCAGGGGGAGGCTTTCTTT.